This is a list of T cell receptor beta chains from one sample in a study of radiation and T cells in renal cell carcinoma. Clones were sequenced by immunoSEQ multiplex PCR, and TCRdb holds only the in-frame ones, with some missing. This table holds some 150,000 clones, 86% found once. The source material was blood, sampled from a patient whose treatment included radiotherapy and nephrectomy. These receptors all stem from a woman aged 50 to 60 with renal cell carcinoma. CDR3s include the opening cysteine and the closing phenylalanine or tryptophan. A D gene is named only where the DNA matches it firmly. Size is omitted from some rows. Given values are once, few, many or a class for expanded clones.

abundance,j_gene,d_gene,v_gene,CDR3aa,CDR3nt
NA,TRBJ2-2,TRBD2,TRBV18,CASSPAPTAGGYTGELFF,TGTGCCAGCTCACCTGCGCCTACAGCGGGAGGGTACACCGGGGAGCTGTTTTTT
few,TRBJ1-1,TRBD1,TRBV14,CASSHPTGIAEAFF,TGTGCCAGCAGCCACCCGACAGGGATCGCTGAAGCTTTCTTT
NA,TRBJ2-1,NA,TRBV7-9,CASSSSTSYNEQFF,TGTGCCAGCAGCTCCTCTACCTCCTACAATGAGCAGTTCTTC
NA,TRBJ2-1,TRBD2,TRBV4-3,CASSQRTSGGSYNEQFF,TGCGCCAGCAGCCAGAGAACTAGCGGGGGATCCTACAATGAGCAGTTCTTC
NA,TRBJ1-6,NA,TRBV2,CASSASRDSPLHF,TGTGCCAGCAGCGCGAGTCGGGATTCACCCCTCCACTTT
few,TRBJ1-5,NA,TRBV10-2,CASSELYQPQHF,TGCGCCAGCAGTGAGCTGTATCAGCCCCAGCATTTT
NA,TRBJ2-2,NA,TRBV19,CASSMGVGELFF,TGTGCCAGTAGTATGGGAGTCGGGGAGCTGTTTTTT
NA,TRBJ2-1,TRBD2,TRBV6-4,CASSGLAGDYNEQFF,TGTGCCAGCAGCGGACTAGCGGGAGACTACAATGAGCAGTTCTTC
NA,TRBJ2-2,NA,TRBV6-1,CASSEARGAMAGELFF,TGTGCCAGCAGTGAAGCAAGGGGGGCTATGGCCGGGGAGCTGTTTTTT
NA,TRBJ1-5,NA,TRBV28,CASSLSEVGQPQHF,TGTGCCAGCAGTTTAAGCGAGGTCGGTCAGCCCCAGCATTTT
NA,TRBJ1-1,NA,TRBV30,CAWSRGGAEAFF,TGTGCCTGGTCCCGGGGGGGCGCTGAAGCTTTCTTT